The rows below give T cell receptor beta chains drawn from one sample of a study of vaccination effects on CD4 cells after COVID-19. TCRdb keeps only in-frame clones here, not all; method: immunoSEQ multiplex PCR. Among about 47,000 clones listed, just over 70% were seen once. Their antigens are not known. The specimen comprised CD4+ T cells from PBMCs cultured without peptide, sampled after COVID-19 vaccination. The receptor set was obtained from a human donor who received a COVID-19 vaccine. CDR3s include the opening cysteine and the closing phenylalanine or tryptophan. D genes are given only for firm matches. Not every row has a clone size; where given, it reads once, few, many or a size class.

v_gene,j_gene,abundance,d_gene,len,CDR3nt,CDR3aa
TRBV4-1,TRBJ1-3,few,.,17,TGCGCCAGCAGCCGCGGAGGAATAGCCCTTTCTGGAAACACCATATATTTT,CASSRGGIALSGNTIYF
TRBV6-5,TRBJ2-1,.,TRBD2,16,TGTGCCAGCAGTTACTATTCCGGGACTAATTACAATGAGCAGTTCTTC,CASSYYSGTNYNEQFF
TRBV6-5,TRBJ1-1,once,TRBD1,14,TGTGCCACCACGAGAGACAGGGGGTTCACTGAAGCTTTCTTT,CATTRDRGFTEAFF
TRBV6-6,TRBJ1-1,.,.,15,TGTGCCAGCAGTTACTCGACGGCGGGGGACACTGAAGCTTTCTTT,CASSYSTAGDTEAFF
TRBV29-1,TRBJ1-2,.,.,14,TGCAGCGTCCTCGGACATCGTCTCTCCCATGGCTACACCTTC,CSVLGHRLSHGYTF
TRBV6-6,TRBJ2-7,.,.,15,TGTGCCAGCAGTTACTCGCCAGGGGTGGCCTACGAGCAGTACTTC,CASSYSPGVAYEQYF
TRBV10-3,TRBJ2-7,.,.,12,TGTGCCATCAGTGAGTCGTCTTATGAGCAGTACTTC,CAISESSYEQYF
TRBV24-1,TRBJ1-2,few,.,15,TGTGCCACCAGTGACGGGCGGGGGGGCGGCTATGGCTACACCTTC,CATSDGRGGGYGYTF
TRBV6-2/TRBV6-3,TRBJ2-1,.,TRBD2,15,TGTGCCAGCAGTATTAGCGGGGGTTTTAACTATGAGCAGTTCTTC,CASSISGGFNYEQFF
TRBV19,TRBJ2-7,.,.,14,TGTGCCAGTAGTCTGGGCCTTCTCCCCTACGAGCAGTACTTC,CASSLGLLPYEQYF
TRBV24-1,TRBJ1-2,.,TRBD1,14,TGTGCCACCAGTGATCCCCAGGGGGAGGTTGGCTACACCTTC,CATSDPQGEVGYTF
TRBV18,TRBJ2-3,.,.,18,TGTGCCAGCACCCAAACCACAGTCTCGGATGTGGCAGTCGATACGCAGTATTTT,CASTQTTVSDVAVDTQYF
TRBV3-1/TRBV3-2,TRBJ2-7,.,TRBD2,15,TGTGCCAGCAGCCAAGTCGGACTAGCGCTCCGCGAGCAGTACTTC,CASSQVGLALREQYF
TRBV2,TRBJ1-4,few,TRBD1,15,TGTGCCAGCAGTGAATCGGGACAGGGCTGGGAAAAACTGTTTTTT,CASSESGQGWEKLFF
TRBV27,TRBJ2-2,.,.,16,TGTGCCAGCAGATTGGGGGCAGGGGAAGTCACCGGGGAGCTGTTTTTT,CASRLGAGEVTGELFF
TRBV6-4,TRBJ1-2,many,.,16,TGTGCCAGCAGTCAAGAAATTGTGGCAGGGGCTAATGGCTACACCTTC,CASSQEIVAGANGYTF
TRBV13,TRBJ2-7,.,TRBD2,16,TGTGCCAGCAGCTCTCCTTTAGCGGGGAACCGCTACGAGCAGTACTTC,CASSSPLAGNRYEQYF
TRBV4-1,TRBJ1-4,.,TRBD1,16,TGCGCCAGCAGCCAAGGTTCAGGGGGCGGGGGTGAAAAACTGTTTTTT,CASSQGSGGGGEKLFF
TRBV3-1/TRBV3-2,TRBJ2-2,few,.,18,TGTGCCAGCAGCCAATTCACTGGATACAGGGCGGCGGCCGGGGAGCTGTTTTTT,CASSQFTGYRAAAGELFF
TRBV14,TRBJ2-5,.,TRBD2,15,TGTGCCAGCAGCAGGCAAGCGGGAGCGTGGGAGACCCAGTACTTC,CASSRQAGAWETQYF
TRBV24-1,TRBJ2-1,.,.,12,TGTGCCACCAGTGATTCGGCCAATGAGCAGTTCTTC,CATSDSANEQFF
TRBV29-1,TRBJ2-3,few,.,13,TGCAGCGTTGTGGGCGTAGGCACAGATACGCAGTATTTT,CSVVGVGTDTQYF
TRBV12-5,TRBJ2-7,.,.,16,TGTGCTAGTGGTTTGGTACTGCCAGGCCCGGGGAAGGAGCAGTACTTC,CASGLVLPGPGKEQYF
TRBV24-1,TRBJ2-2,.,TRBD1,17,TGTGCCACCAGTGCCCTGCCGGGACAGGAGAACACCGGGGAGCTGTTTTTT,CATSALPGQENTGELFF
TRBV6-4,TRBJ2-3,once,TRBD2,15,TGTGCCAGCAGTGACTATAGCGGGAGCACAGATACGCAGTATTTT,CASSDYSGSTDTQYF
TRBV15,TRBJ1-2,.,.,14,TGTGCCACCAGCCTGTGGGGGGCGGACTATGGCTACACCTTC,CATSLWGADYGYTF
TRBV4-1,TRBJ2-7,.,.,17,TGCGCCAGCAGCCAATACCCGCAGGGTTCAGGAACCTACGAGCAGTACTTC,CASSQYPQGSGTYEQYF
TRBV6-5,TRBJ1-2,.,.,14,TGTGCCAGCAGTTACTCTGCCGGGGGCTATGGCTACACCTTC,CASSYSAGGYGYTF
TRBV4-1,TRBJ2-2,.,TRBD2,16,TGCGCCAGCAGCCAAGCTAGCGGGGGGAACACCGGGGAGCTGTTTTTT,CASSQASGGNTGELFF
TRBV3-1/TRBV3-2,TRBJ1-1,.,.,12,TGTGCCAGCAGCCACTCTACCACTGAAGCTTTCTTT,CASSHSTTEAFF
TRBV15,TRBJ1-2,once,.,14,TGTGCCACCCGGGGCGGGGGGAGCAACTATGGCTACACCTTC,CATRGGGSNYGYTF
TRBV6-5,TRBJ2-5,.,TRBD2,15,TGTGCCAGCAGTTACTCTCGTGCTAGCGGAGAGACCCAGTACTTC,CASSYSRASGETQYF
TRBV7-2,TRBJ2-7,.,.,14,TGTGCCAGCAGCTTAGGTTGGCGGGCCTACGAGCAGTACTTC,CASSLGWRAYEQYF
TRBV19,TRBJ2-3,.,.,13,TGTGCCAGTAGTAGAGGGATGGCAGATACGCAGTATTTT,CASSRGMADTQYF
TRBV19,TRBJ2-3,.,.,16,TGTGCCAGTAGTTCAGGGGCGATACTTTACACAGATACGCAGTATTTT,CASSSGAILYTDTQYF
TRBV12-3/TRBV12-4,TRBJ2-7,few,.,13,TGTGCCAGCAGTTTCGGGACTGCCTACGAGCAGTACTTC,CASSFGTAYEQYF
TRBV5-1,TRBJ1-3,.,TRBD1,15,TGCGCCAGCAGCCATAACAGGGGAGAAGGAAACACCATATATTTT,CASSHNRGEGNTIYF
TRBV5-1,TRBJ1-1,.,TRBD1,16,TGCGCCAGCACCCCCCGCTCCGGACAGGGAAACACTGAAGCTTTCTTT,CASTPRSGQGNTEAFF
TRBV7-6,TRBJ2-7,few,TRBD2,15,TGTGCCAGCAGCTTAAGAGCTAGCGGGGGTTACGAGCAGTACTTC,CASSLRASGGYEQYF
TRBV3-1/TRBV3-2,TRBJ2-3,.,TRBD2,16,TGTGCCAGCAGCCCTTTAGCGGGGATACCCACAGATACGCAGTATTTT,CASSPLAGIPTDTQYF
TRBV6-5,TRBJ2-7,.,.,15,TGTGCCAGCAGTTCCCATGACGGGGGCACCTACGAGCAGTACTTC,CASSSHDGGTYEQYF
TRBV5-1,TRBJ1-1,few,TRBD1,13,TGCGCCAGCAGTTCTGGACAGGAGAGGGAAGCTTTCTTT,CASSSGQEREAFF
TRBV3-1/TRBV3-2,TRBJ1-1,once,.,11,TGTGCCAGCAGCCAGCTTTCTGAAGCTTTCTTT,CASSQLSEAFF
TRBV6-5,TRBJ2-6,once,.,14,TGTGCCAGCTCTCGTTTTTTGGGGGCCAACGTCCTGACTTTC,CASSRFLGANVLTF
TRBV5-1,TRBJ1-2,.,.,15,TGCGCCAGCAGCTTGAACCAGGGGTATGGCTATGGCTACACCTTC,CASSLNQGYGYGYTF
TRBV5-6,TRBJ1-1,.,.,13,TGTGCCAGCAGCTTGGGGTCCACGGCGCCAGCTTTCTTT,CASSLGSTAPAFF
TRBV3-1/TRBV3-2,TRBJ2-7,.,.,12,TGTGCCAGCAGCCTGGGGGAATACGAGCAGTACTTC,CASSLGEYEQYF
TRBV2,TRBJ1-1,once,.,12,TGTGCCAGCAGTTATGGGAGAACTGAAGCTTTCTTT,CASSYGRTEAFF
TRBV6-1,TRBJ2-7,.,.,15,TGTGCCAGCAGTGAGTTCAGTGGGCGGGTCTACGAGCAGTACTTC,CASSEFSGRVYEQYF